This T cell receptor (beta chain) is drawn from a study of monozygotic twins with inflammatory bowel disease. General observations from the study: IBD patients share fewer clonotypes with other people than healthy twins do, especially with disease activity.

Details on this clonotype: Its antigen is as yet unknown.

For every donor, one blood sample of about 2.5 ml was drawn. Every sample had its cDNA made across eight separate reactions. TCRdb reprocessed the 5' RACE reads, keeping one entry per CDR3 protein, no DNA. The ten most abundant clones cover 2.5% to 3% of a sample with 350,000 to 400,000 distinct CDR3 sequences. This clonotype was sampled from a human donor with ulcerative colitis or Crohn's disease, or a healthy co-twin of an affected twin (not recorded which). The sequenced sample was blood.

CDR3 sequence reads: CASSIRGQRDSPLHF. The chain employs TRBV4-2 and TRBJ1-6; TCRdb returns TRBD1, unconfirmable since there is no DNA. CDR3 length equals 15 residues. CDR1 and CDR2 (germline): LGHNA, YNFKEQ.